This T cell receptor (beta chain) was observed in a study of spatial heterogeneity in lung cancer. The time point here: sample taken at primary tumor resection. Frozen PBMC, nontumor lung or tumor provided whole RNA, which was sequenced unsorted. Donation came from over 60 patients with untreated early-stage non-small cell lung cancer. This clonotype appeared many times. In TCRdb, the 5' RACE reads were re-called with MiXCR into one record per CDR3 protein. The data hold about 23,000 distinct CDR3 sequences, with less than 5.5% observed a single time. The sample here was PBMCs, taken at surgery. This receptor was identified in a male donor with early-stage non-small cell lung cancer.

The CDR3 loop is CASSVNPGPINEKLFF. The DNA for the CDR3 is TGTGCCAGCAGCGTAAACCCGGGACCAATTAATGAAAAACTGTTTTTT. This chain uses TRBV9 with TRBJ1-4; weak D call: TRBD1 (5 bases). The V gene's germline CDR1 is SGDLS and CDR2 YYNGEE. Between the trimmed V and J ends, which lost 1 base and 4 bases, there was a span of 14 bases. The CDR3 length is 16 residues.